The present T cell receptor (beta chain) was sequenced within a study of identical twins. Each CDR3 protein is one row after TCRdb ran MiXCR on the 5' RACE reads. Among under 1 million distinct CDR3 sequences listed, around an eighth were seen once. Study-wide results and caveats: Memory repertoires lacked the insertion deficit that abundant cord blood beta clonotypes showed.

Comments on this clonotype: Its antigen is not known.

Trimming cost V 5 bases and J 5 bases; bases outside gene matches: 9. Looked up from germline, CDR1 is MNHNS and CDR2 is SASEGT. The CDR3 consists of 15 residues. This same sample was also taken into another study, of yellow fever vaccine responses in identical twins.

Material for sequencing was PBMCs. The rearrangement uses TRBV6-1 and TRBJ2-3; TRBD2 agrees at 8 bases. The sequence was collected from a young woman in good health. The CDR3 here is CASSPRGGEGDTQYF. The CDR3 nucleotides are TGTGCCAGCAGTCCCCGGGGGGGGGAGGGAGATACGCAGTATTTT.